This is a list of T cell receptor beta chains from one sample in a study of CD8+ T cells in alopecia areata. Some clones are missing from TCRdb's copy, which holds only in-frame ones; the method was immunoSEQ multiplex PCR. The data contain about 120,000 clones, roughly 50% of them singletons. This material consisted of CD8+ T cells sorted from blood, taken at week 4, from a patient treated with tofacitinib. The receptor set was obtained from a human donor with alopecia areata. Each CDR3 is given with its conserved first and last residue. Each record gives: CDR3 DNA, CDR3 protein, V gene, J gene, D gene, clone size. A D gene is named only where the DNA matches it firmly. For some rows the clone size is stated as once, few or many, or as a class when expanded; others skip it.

TGTGCCAGCAGCGCCCCTAAAGATGGCTACACCTTC	CASSAPKDGYTF	TRBV7-9	TRBJ1-2	-	-
TGTGCCAGTAGAGAAGGTGAGGGCCTCCACTTT	CASREGEGLHF	TRBV19	TRBJ1-6	-	-
TGCAGCGTTGAAGGGAACTACTACGAGCAGTACTTC	CSVEGNYYEQYF	TRBV29-1	TRBJ2-7	-	-
TGTGCCACCAGCAGGGACTTACGCACAGATACGCAGTATTTT	CATSRDLRTDTQYF	TRBV15	TRBJ2-3	-	-
TGTGCCAGCCGGGGCAGGAACACTGAAGCTTTCTTT	CASRGRNTEAFF	TRBV7-9	TRBJ1-1	-	few
TGTGCCAGCAGCATAGAAGGGACTGAAGCTTTCTTT	CASSIEGTEAFF	TRBV13	TRBJ1-1	-	few
TGTGCCAGCGGGGATCTCACAGATACGCAGTATTTT	CASGDLTDTQYF	TRBV4-2	TRBJ2-3	-	few
TGTGCCAGCAGTGAAAGAGTGGGCTCATCCTACGAGCAGTACTTC	CASSERVGSSYEQYF	TRBV2	TRBJ2-7	-	-
TGTGCCTGGATACCCAGGGTGGCTAACTATGGCTACACCTTC	CAWIPRVANYGYTF	TRBV30	TRBJ1-2	-	-
TGCGCCAGCAGCTACGGGACTACGGGGAATACGCAGTATTTT	CASSYGTTGNTQYF	TRBV5-1	TRBJ2-3	TRBD2	-
TGTGCCAGCAGTTTATCGATAAGCGATGAGACCCAGTACTTC	CASSLSISDETQYF	TRBV27	TRBJ2-5	-	few
TGTGCCAGCAGCTTGCAGGGGTACGGCACTGAAGCTTTCTTT	CASSLQGYGTEAFF	TRBV5-4	TRBJ1-1	-	-
TGTGCCAGCAGCTCCCCTACAAACTTTGCTTTAGAGACCCAGTACTTC	CASSSPTNFALETQYF	TRBV7-2	TRBJ2-5	-	few
TGTGCTAGCAGCTTAGGGCCCACGGGCCTCCGCAGTGAGCAGTTCTTC	CASSLGPTGLRSEQFF	TRBV7-7	TRBJ2-1	-	-
TGTGCCAGCTTAGCAACGAACACTGAAGCTTTCTTT	CASLATNTEAFF	TRBV25-1	TRBJ1-1	-	-
TGTGCCAGCAGCTCCGACATTTGGAATAACTATGGCTACACCTTC	CASSSDIWNNYGYTF	TRBV7-9	TRBJ1-2	-	-
TGTGCCAGCAGCTTGGGGAACACAGCCTACGAGCAGTACTTC	CASSLGNTAYEQYF	TRBV5-6	TRBJ2-7	-	-
TGTGCCAGCAGACCGCCCGGAACGAACACCGGGGAGCTGTTTTTT	CASRPPGTNTGELFF	TRBV6-5	TRBJ2-2	-	-
TGTGCCAGCAGCTCGACAGGATCTGGGGCCAACGTCCTGACTTTC	CASSSTGSGANVLTF	TRBV7-9	TRBJ2-6	-	few
TGTGCCAGCAGTCCGATGTACTACGAGCAGTACTTC	CASSPMYYEQYF	TRBV28	TRBJ2-7	-	-
TGTGCCAGCAGTGATCTCCGGGACAGCCTGGACTTC	CASSDLRDSLDF	TRBV25-1	TRBJ2-5	TRBD1	-
TGTGCCAGCAGCTCATTACTTAAAAACATTCAGTACTTC	CASSSLLKNIQYF	TRBV7-9	TRBJ2-4	-	-
TGCAGCGTTGGCCAGGGCGGAGGCTACACCTTC	CSVGQGGGYTF	TRBV29-1	TRBJ1-2	-	few
TGCAGCGCCTTAGCGGGGAGAGAGACCCAGTACTTC	CSALAGRETQYF	TRBV29-1	TRBJ2-5	TRBD2	few
TGTGCCAGCAGCTTATGGGACAGGTACTCTGGAAACACCATATATTTT	CASSLWDRYSGNTIYF	TRBV13	TRBJ1-3	TRBD1	-
TGTGCCTGGAGTGGGTTAACTAGCGCGGGGACTGAGACCCAGTACTTC	CAWSGLTSAGTETQYF	TRBV30	TRBJ2-5	TRBD2	-